The T cell receptor beta chain described here comes from a study of blood T cell repertoires in COVID-19. Authors' processing steps: Reference gene primer amplification in the assay estimated nucleated cell counts. Assay used: immunoSEQ multiplex PCR; TCRdb lists only in-frame clones, some missing. That table supplies the V and J calls and clone size; D and trimming were determined from the DNA. The data show fewer than 100,000 clones, with roughly 91% seen just once and 1.9% held by the top ten. The germline gives CDR1 SGHTA, CDR2 FQGTGA. The CDR3 runs 17 residues. Trimming stripped 2 bases from V and 5 bases from J, with 18 bases between.

The rearrangement links TRBV7-3 to TRBJ2-2, with D possibly TRBD1 on 5 matching bases. This sequence was found in a woman between 45 and 60 years old in a cohort sampled during active COVID-19. Material: peripheral blood. Here the CDR3 DNA reads TGTGCCAGCAGCTTAGACGATGGCAGGGTTGTTACCGGGGAGCTGTTTTTT. It encodes CASSLDDGRVVTGELFF.